This TCR beta chain came from a study of T cell responses to AZD1222 COVID-19 vaccine. Study background: Pooling of second doses given at about 4 or about 12 weeks was done.

Germline CDR1 MNHNY, CDR2 SVGAGI (reference sequence). This CDR3 spans 16 amino acids. Trimming at V came to 6 bases and at J to 0 bases, leaving 5 bases not matched to a gene. Sequenced by immunoSEQ multiplex PCR; TCRdb stores in-frame clones only, minus some. This table has approximately 60,000 clones, 84% appearing once. On this clone: The antigen remains unidentified.

The study, taken as a whole, reports: Unmutated variant regions are reportedly targeted by nearly half of spike-specific TCRs.

This TCR came from an adult in good health. The material was peripheral blood, obtained on day 0 of AZD1222 vaccination. The rearrangement joins TRBV6-6 to TRBJ2-3; 11 positions match TRBD2. DNA of the CDR3: TGTGCCAGCAGGACAATAGCGGGAGGGAGCACAGATACGCAGTATTTT. Amino acids: CASRTIAGGSTDTQYF.